One and the same sample provided the 15 T cell receptor beta chains below, sequenced in a study of T-cell reconstitution after alpha-beta-depleted transplantation in children. Unique molecular identifiers were incorporated into the prepared TCRbeta library. TCRdb independently ran MiXCR on the PCR reads; one entry per CDR3 protein. The sample records about 300,000 distinct CDR3 sequences, 10% being singletons. Sequenced here: PBMCs, sampled before TCRalphabeta/CD19-depleted stem cell transplant. The origin of the receptors is a boy under two years old with acute myeloid leukemia, due to receive a stem cell transplant.

Comments on this clonotype: A much larger clone differs by one base, so this may be a read error. The chain joins TRBV7-8 to TRBJ2-7; D not certain. Germline CDR1 is SGHVS and CDR2 is FQNEAQ. This CDR3 comprises 13 residues. This CDR3 is CASSLARYYELYF. Written as DNA, the CDR3 is TGTGCCAGCAGCTTAGCGAGGTACTACGAGCTGTACTTC.

This clonotype appeared many times. The chain couples TRBV6-2 or TRBV6-3 to TRBJ2-7; TRBD2 matches at 9 bases. V trimming: 0 bases; J trimming: 5 bases; junction bases outside the gene matches: 5. CDR1 is MNHEY, CDR2 SVGEGT, per germline. This CDR3 is built from 15 residues. As DNA, the CDR3 is TGTGCCAGCAGTTACTCTAGCGGGAGCATCCACGAGCAGTACTTC. As protein: CASSYSSGSIHEQYF.

In this sample, this clonotype turned up many times. The chain links TRBV12-3 or TRBV12-4 to TRBJ2-7; 7 nucleotides agree with TRBD2. The CDR3 has 14 residues. V shed 4 bases, J shed 3 bases, and the junction held 6 bases outside the gene matches. The DNA of the CDR3 is TGTGCCAGCAGTTCCCGGGACTACCTCTACGAGCAGTACTTC. Translation: CASSSRDYLYEQYF.

The table lists this clonotype with many counts. This chain links TRBV12-3 or TRBV12-4 with TRBJ2-1; no firm D call. V was clipped by 6 bases and J by 12 bases, with 12 bases between them. The CDR3 consists of 11 residues. The CDR3 coding sequence is TGTGCCAGCAGGAGTTTATTAGGGCAGTTCTTC. Protein: CASRSLLGQFF.

This clonotype was picked up many times. The rearrangement uses TRBV7-8 and TRBJ1-1; the D is unclear. CDR1 and CDR2 (germline): SGHVS, FQNEAQ. This CDR3 has 14 residues. V lost 0 bases and J lost 7, with 12 bases in between. The CDR3 DNA follows: TGTGCCAGCAGCTTAGCAAGAGGAGGGAGTGAAGCTTTCTTT. Protein: CASSLARGGSEAFF.

This clonotype showed up many times. The rearrangement joins TRBV6-5 to TRBJ2-3, with D perhaps TRBD1 (5 bases). V dropped 2 bases and J dropped 0 bases, with 9 bases sitting between them. Germline V gene data show CDR1 as MNHEY and CDR2 as SVGAGI. This CDR3 contains 15 residues. The CDR3 region has the DNA TGTGCCAGCAGTTACGGGGCGCCTAGCACAGATACGCAGTATTTT. It translates to CASSYGAPSTDTQYF.

The rearrangement joins TRBV18 to TRBJ2-3, with D perhaps matching TRBD2 (6 bases). V was shortened by 0 bases and J by 4 bases, with 11 bases between the two germline ends. The CDR3 runs 15 residues. Germline CDR1 and CDR2: KGHSH and LQKENI. CDR3 nucleotides: TGTGCCAGCTCACCACCGGGCGGGAAGGCAGATACGCAGTATTTT. It yields the protein CASSPPGGKADTQYF.

The CDR3 protein is CASSKGTSPYEQYF. CDR3 sequence (DNA): TGTGCCAGCAGCAAAGGGACTAGTCCCTACGAGCAGTACTTC. The chain uses TRBV28 and TRBJ2-7; 8 nucleotides match TRBD2. Germline CDR1 MDHEN, CDR2 SYDVKM. This CDR3 spans 14 amino acids. Losses at the gene ends were 6 bases for V and 2 bases for J; bases not matched to a gene: 6.

This clonotype was counted ten times or more. The chain is built from TRBV7-9 and TRBJ2-3; 10 bases align to TRBD2. Per the germline V gene, CDR1 is SEHNR and CDR2 is FQNEAQ (reference sequence). The CDR3 contains 16 residues. The V segment lost 5 bases and the J segment 3 bases; nucleotides outside the gene matches: 8. CDR3 in amino acids: CASSLTLAGATDTQYF. Here the CDR3 DNA reads TGTGCCAGCAGCCTAACCCTAGCGGGAGCGACAGATACGCAGTATTTT. Full variable domain (remainder filled in from reference TRBV7-9 and TRBJ2-3): DTGVSQNPRHKITKRGQNVTFRCDPISEHNRLYWYRQTLGQGPEFLTYFQNEAQLEKSRLLSDRFSAERPKGSFSTLEIQRTEQGDSAMYLCASSLTLAGATDTQYFGPGTRLTVL.

Here the CDR3 reads CASSFGEHYSDRGRLLSYEQYF. In DNA, the CDR3 is TGCGCCAGCAGCTTCGGTGAGCACTACTCCGATAGGGGGCGGCTACTATCCTACGAGCAGTACTTC. The chain links TRBV5-1 to TRBJ2-7; TRBD1 aligns across 7 bases. The CDR3 is 22 residues long. CDR1 and CDR2 from the germline V gene are SGHRS and YFSETQ. Trimming cost V 2 bases and J 1 base; bases outside gene matches: 27.

This clonotype has ten or more counts. The chain joins TRBV9 to TRBJ2-6, with D possibly being TRBD1 (5 bases). The CDR3 totals 15 residues. Trimming took off 3 bases at V and 2 bases at J, with 9 bases between the two ends. Per the germline V gene, CDR1 is SGDLS and CDR2 is YYNGEE. The CDR3 here is CASSAQGTGANVLTF. In DNA, the CDR3 is TGTGCCAGCAGCGCCCAGGGAACTGGGGCCAACGTCCTGACTTTC.

V and J are TRBV28 and TRBJ2-7, with D possibly TRBD2 on 5 matching bases. The CDR3 consists of 17 residues. Per germline, CDR1 MDHEN and CDR2 SYDVKM. V lost 2 bases and J 1 base, leaving 18 bases between the germline ends. The CDR3 sequence is CASSLPRRRAESYEQYF. CDR3 bases: TGTGCCAGCAGTTTACCCCGTCGGAGAGCGGAGTCCTACGAGCAGTACTTC.

This clonotype was seen repeatedly, ten times or more. The chain joins TRBV4-2 to TRBJ2-7; 11 positions agree with TRBD2. Germline values: CDR1 LGHNA, CDR2 YNFKEQ. Germline trimming cut 0 bases from V and 1 base from J; bases unmatched to any gene: 8. The CDR3 contains 18 residues. The CDR3 is CASSQDPVLAGGSYEQYF. Written as DNA, the CDR3 is TGTGCCAGCAGCCAAGATCCGGTGCTAGCGGGGGGTTCCTACGAGCAGTACTTC.

This clonotype has a count of ten or more. The gene calls are TRBV28 and TRBJ2-7; TRBD2 agrees at 7 bases. Trimming at V came to 6 bases and at J to 6 bases, leaving 11 bases not matched to a gene. The CDR3 is made up of 14 amino acids. Germline values: CDR1 MDHEN, CDR2 SYDVKM. The CDR3 DNA reads TGTGCCAGCAGGGGAGGGGTGTGGGTTACCGAGCAGTACTTC. Translated: CASRGGVWVTEQYF.

This clonotype has ten or more counts. This chain connects TRBV3-1 to TRBJ2-7; a weak D match, TRBD1 (5 bases). Between the trimmed V and J ends, which lost 5 bases and 4 bases, there was a span of 12 bases. The CDR3 covers 13 residues. CDR1 LGHDT and CDR2 YNNKEL come from the germline V gene (reference sequence). In DNA form, the CDR3 reads TGTGCCAGCAGCGCGACAGTTGGGTACGAGCAGTACTTC. Translating gives CASSATVGYEQYF.